This TCR beta chain emerged from a study of blood T cells in healthy people across ages (dated by TCRdb to about 2015). In the study overall: In model experiments, template switching captured roughly one uniquely barcoded TCR beta cDNA molecule for every two T cells. To track age-related changes in TCR beta repertoire diversity, the study relied on deep sequencing normalized with unique cDNA molecular identifiers. The donors were split into four age groups: young (average 16 years), middle-aged (39), aged (approximately 60) and long-lived (under 90). The study analyzed two additional independent replicas of 1 million unique cDNA reads from the same blood draw for two donors, one aged 18 to 30 and one aged 80 or older. The full study reports these points: Because the CMV infection status of the donors was unknown, age-related changes in expanded clonotypes may potentially have been confounded. Since profiling was done on bulk unsorted PBMCs, naive and antigen-experienced compartments could not be conclusively compared. Observed TCR beta diversity per million T cells fell roughly linearly with age, and a significant reduction was already apparent by age around 40. The long-lived group showed more naive CD4+ T cells, fewer expanded clones and increased TCR diversity than the aged group, suggesting age selection. Estimates of total diversity based on one million sequenced T cells were regarded as lower bounds and as underestimates. Observed TCR beta diversity correlated strongly with the percentage of naive T cells measured by flow cytometry.

The donors were 40 or so Caucasian individuals from Russia, aged 6 to 90 years, who were systemically healthy. Around 10 milliliters of peripheral blood were collected from each donor into EDTA-treated Vacutainer tubes. Ficoll-Paque density-gradient centrifugation was used to isolate PBMCs, with at least 6.5 million per sample. Total RNA, at least 5.5 micrograms per sample, was extracted from PBMCs with Trizol reagent. Naive CD45RAhigh/CD27high T cell percentages were measured by flow cytometry on a PBMC aliquot from every donor. CDR1 and CDR2, looked up from the germline V gene (reference sequence), are DFQATT and SNEGSKA. CDR3 length: 13 amino acids, cysteine to phenylalanine. The sequence is cut down to CDR3 DNA, 39 bases in frame from base 1. The library came from 5' RACE. Sequencing was performed on an Illumina HiSeq 2500. The second PCR ran for roughly 7 to 12 cycles and used a J-beta primer mix along with a sample-barcoded 5' primer. Each TCR beta cDNA molecule received a unique molecular identifier from a template-switch 5' adaptor carrying 12 random nucleotides. At least 3 million CDR3-containing paired-end reads were obtained from each sample. First-strand cDNA was synthesized from all RNA with the Mint cDNA synthesis kit, primed by a TRBC-specific oligonucleotide. All cDNA was treated with uracil-DNA glycosylase and then went through a first 18-cycle PCR with the universal primers M1SS and BC2_uni_R. In the paper's pipeline: For normalization, 1 million high-quality reads, each with a distinct molecular identifier, were randomly selected from each sample. Instead of being binned into consensus sequences, reads with shared molecular identifiers were discarded. MiTCR, with a Q25 quality threshold and the strictest error-elimination algorithm, was used for CDR3 identification, clonotype clustering and error correction. A nonparametric unseen species model with Euler transformation was used to estimate lower-bound total TCR beta diversity. TCRdb reprocessing: public reads trimmed at Q25 with fastp, clones called with MiXCR, in-frame beta chains kept. Rows merge per CDR3 protein into single entries with the most common DNA and genes. These V and J calls rely on TCRdb rather than the paper's analysis. The sample table records fewer than 800,000 distinct CDR3 sequences; roughly 25% of these occur just once. The ten largest clones add up to around 9.2% of the sample.

On this clonotype itself: The antigen this receptor binds is unknown. Germline is not matched at one junction end, which may reflect a read error.

The same specimen was also included in a second study, on T cells of mothers and their children. In that second paper, the authors write: Nine systemically healthy Caucasian individuals, comprising three mothers and their six children, were included as donors. cDNA synthesis consumed the entire amount of extracted RNA, loaded at around 1.5 ug RNA in each 15 ul reaction. In the second PCR, the M1S primer introduced both the sample barcodes and 2-4 random nucleotides. More than 8.5 million TCR beta CDR3 reads were obtained from each mother, and some 3.2 million reads were obtained from each child. Thymic selection similarly shapes TCR recombination output in related and unrelated pairs, with minor effect from inherited differences. Related mother-child pairs always showed normalized repertoire overlap that was slightly higher than in unrelated mother-child pairs, though the difference was never significant. Persistent microchimeric T cell clones were not detected, at a sensitivity of about 100 clones per million clonotypes. The study used deep NGS to compare TCR beta repertoires of mothers and children, seeking features distinguishing related mother-child pairs from unrelated individuals. The mean age was approximately 41 +/- 4 years for the mothers and about 12 +/- 4 years for the children. Libraries were sequenced on Illumina HiSeq 2000 with 100+100 nt paired-end reads after adapter ligation with NEBNext reagents. To avoid cross-contamination, the mother libraries and the child libraries were prepared a month apart and sequenced in separate runs. Each donor had between about 450,000 and 2,200,000 distinct TCR beta clonotypes identified. Naive TCR beta clonotypes were estimated from low-frequency clonotypes matched to each donor's FACS-determined naive share, without sorting.

This receptor chain uses TRBV20-1 and TRBJ1-4; TRBD1 matches 10 bases in the middle. The sequenced material came from blood. This TCR was sampled from a boy aged 5 to 17 in good health. The sequenced DNA: TGCAGTGCTAGGGGACAGGGGTATGAAAAACTGTCTTTT. Its amino acids are CSARGQGYEKLSF.